One T cell receptor beta chain is described in this entry. Which antigen it targets is not known. No base quality information exists; no much larger clone differs at one position. Whole blood was collected in K2EDTA tubes by collaborating institutions according to the institutions' own protocols. For TCRbeta analysis, collaborators shipped samples as frozen whole blood, isolated PBMCs, or DNA extracted from either of those sample types. These data belong to a study of blood T cell repertoires in COVID-19 (dated by TCRdb to the early 2020s). Broadly, across the study: The collaborator samples originated in the United States, Italy and Spain and spanned the acute and convalescent phases of COVID-19. The material from the prospective study consisted of cDNA or gDNA derived from T cells, B-cell-depleted T cells, or PBMCs. Subjects who had been exposed to COVID-19, were actively infected with it, or had recovered from it provided the deeply sampled blood TCRbeta repertoires that made up the dataset. A freely available public database, intended as a resource for researchers studying the immune response to SARS-CoV-2, is where the repertoires were released. The samples were drawn from two sources: the first 160 participants of the ongoing ImmuneRACE study, and 1,200 or so subjects contributed by 6 global collaborators. Sample metadata almost always included a de-identified subject ID, COVID-19 status, age in years and sex. Where HLA class I and class II types were available, the types were taken from metadata supplied by the sample provider, not from assay-based typing. What the study reported, not specific to this receptor: Clinical and demographic metadata were provided uncurated, with the amount varying by source and participant.

The CDR3 numbers 12 residues from cysteine through phenylalanine. Only the CDR3 DNA is retained, 36 bases long and in frame from the first base. CDR1 and CDR2 are drawn from the germline V gene (reference sequence): GTSNPN, SVGIG. The trim is 5 bases for V and 2 bases for J, with a gap of 9 bases between the germline ends. The immunoSEQ Assay, a bias-controlled multiplex PCR, was used to amplify TCRbeta CDR3 regions from genomic DNA. In the source study's methods: The number of nucleated cells in each sample was estimated from the amplification of reference gene primers within the assay. To quantify the absolute abundance of each unique TCRbeta CDR3 rearrangement, sequence reads were collapsed and filtered. For each sample, productive Simpson clonality was calculated as the square root of Simpson's diversity index over productive rearrangements. TCRdb re-hosts the immuneACCESS table, in-frame sequences only. Its copies lack some clones; in the studies checked, an unresolved V gene accounts for under half of them, and the cause for the rest is not known. The DNA gave D and trimming, while V, J and clone size come from that table. The sample records fewer than 400,000 clones, roughly 85% of which are singletons. The ten largest clones take up 3.5% to 4% of the sample.

The sample comprised peripheral blood. Recombination linked TRBV30 to TRBJ1-1; D gene: possibly TRBD1, on 6 matching bases. The sequence derives from a woman under 30 with acute or convalescent COVID-19. The DNA sequence reads TGTGCCTGGGGCAGGGGAAACACTGAAGCTTTCTTT. Its translation is CAWGRGNTEAFF.